These T cell receptor beta chains were read from a single sample in a study of control samples from healthy donors and cancer patients. Only in-frame clones appear in the TCRdb table, and some are missing; sequencing was by immunoSEQ multiplex PCR. In the table there are around 200,000 clones, roughly 94% of which are singletons. What was sequenced was blood. Receptor source: a man aged 45-65 years in good health. The CDR3 runs from the conserved cysteine through the conserved F or W. The size of a clone is reported for some rows only, either as once, few or many, or as a class for expanded clones.

J,size,V,CDR3
TRBJ1-3,.,TRBV30,CAWSTGNTIYF
TRBJ1-3,.,TRBV5-4,CASSLTGGSGNTIYF
TRBJ1-2,.,TRBV9,CASSVAGAANYGYTF
TRBJ2-7,.,TRBV7-2,CASSALGRGGYEQYF
TRBJ2-5,.,TRBV20-1,CSARDLETQYF
TRBJ1-6,once,TRBV5-8,CASSFERNSPLHF
TRBJ2-7,.,TRBV18,CASSPTGWYEQYF
TRBJ1-1,.,TRBV2,CASSPSTGVFTEAFF
TRBJ2-2,.,TRBV5-6,CASSFHGELFF
TRBJ1-6,.,TRBV2,CASTTTGGDNSPLHF
TRBJ1-4,.,TRBV5-1,CASSGKTGVNEKLFF
TRBJ1-5,.,TRBV5-4,CASSLGGQGGGQPQHF
TRBJ2-2,.,TRBV10-1,CASSRTSGGPTGELFF
TRBJ1-1,.,TRBV7-2,CASSQNQGGTEAFF
TRBJ1-3,.,TRBV7-9,CASSRPGTGQSSGNTIYF
TRBJ2-7,.,TRBV4-2,CASSPPGGGYEQYF
TRBJ2-3,once,TRBV24-1,CATSDFGSTTDTQYF
TRBJ2-4,.,TRBV30,CAWQQGIKNIQYF
TRBJ1-6,.,TRBV4-1,CASSQFGQGSYNSPLHF
TRBJ1-5,.,TRBV24-1,CATSDSRTWDQPQHF
TRBJ1-1,once,TRBV9,CASSPDRGRTEAFF
TRBJ2-1,.,TRBV7-9,CASSLEVPGLAVVEQFF
TRBJ1-2,.,TRBV10-3,CAISESTRDGGYTF
TRBJ1-1,once,TRBV28,CAARDSHTEAFF
TRBJ2-1,.,TRBV4-1,CASSRRSGGANEQFF
TRBJ2-7,.,TRBV30,CAWSAGAGWEQYF
TRBJ2-1,few,TRBV7-8,CASSPVVAGGINEQFF
TRBJ1-4,.,TRBV11-1,CASSQEGRRNEKLFF
TRBJ1-1,.,TRBV5-1,CASSLVPADTEAFF
TRBJ1-5,.,TRBV28,CASSGGTGSNQPQHF
TRBJ2-2,.,TRBV9,CASSGGLAGGPGELFF
TRBJ1-1,once,TRBV18,CASSLLTPQGWDTEAFF
TRBJ2-1,.,TRBV18,CASSRTSGESYEQFF
TRBJ1-1,once,TRBV27,CASSTAPNAEAFF
TRBJ1-4,.,TRBV28,CASNRQVADEKLFF
TRBJ2-7,.,TRBV7-2,CASSSGGQELLGQYF
TRBJ1-2,once,TRBV6-5,CASSPRRGGDYGYTF
TRBJ2-1,.,TRBV5-1,CASSSLGSTGEGFF
TRBJ2-3,.,TRBV15,CATFSGLLTDTQYF
TRBJ2-1,.,TRBV20-1,CSASAPTQVTEQFF
TRBJ2-3,.,TRBV10-3,CATSGAGPLKGTQYF
TRBJ1-2,once,TRBV6-5,CASSFRTYGGYGYTF
TRBJ2-4,.,TRBV7-3,CASSPPWGNIQYF
TRBJ1-1,.,TRBV24-1,CATSDKSAEAFF
TRBJ2-2,.,TRBV4-1,CASSQDRGGNTGELFF
TRBJ1-6,.,TRBV5-4,CASRGGTGGNNSPLHF
TRBJ1-5,.,TRBV27,CASSSRRQDQPQHF
TRBJ1-1,.,TRBV2,CASSARMNTEAFF
TRBJ1-6,.,TRBV5-1,CASRDRPGTLGSPLHF
TRBJ1-1,.,TRBV28,CASSFQRPGGRAEAFF
TRBJ1-1,.,TRBV6-5,CASSAPTGGGTEAFF
TRBJ2-3,.,TRBV28,CASSYFRQGITDTQYF
TRBJ2-5,.,TRBV10-3,CAISEKAETQYF
TRBJ2-1,once,TRBV9,CASSVTSGGYNEQFF
TRBJ2-3,.,TRBV7-9,CASSPQLDTQYF
TRBJ1-4,.,TRBV24-1,CATSDDRRQGNEKLFF
TRBJ1-1,once,TRBV5-4,CASSSRASTTNTEAFF
TRBJ2-5,.,TRBV3-1/TRBV3-2,CASSKTSGGGETQYF
TRBJ1-1,.,TRBV18,CASSESRRDTEAFF